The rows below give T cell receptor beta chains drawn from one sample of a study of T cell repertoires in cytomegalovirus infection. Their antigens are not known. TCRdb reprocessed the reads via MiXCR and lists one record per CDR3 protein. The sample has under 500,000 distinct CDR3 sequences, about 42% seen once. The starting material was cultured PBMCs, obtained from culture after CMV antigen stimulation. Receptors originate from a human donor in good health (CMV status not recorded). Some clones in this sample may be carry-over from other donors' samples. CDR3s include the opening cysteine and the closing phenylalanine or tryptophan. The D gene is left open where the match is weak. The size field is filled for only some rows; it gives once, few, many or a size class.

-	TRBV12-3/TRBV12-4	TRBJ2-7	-	CASSMGRNGQYF	TGTGCCAGCAGTATGGGACGGAATGGGCAGTACTTC
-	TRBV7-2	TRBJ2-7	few	CASSLSFGDYEQYF	TGTGCCAGCAGCTTAAGCTTTGGCGACTACGAGCAGTACTTC
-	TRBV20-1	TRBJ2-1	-	CSASFDRNEQFF	TGCAGTGCTAGCTTCGATAGGAATGAGCAGTTCTTC
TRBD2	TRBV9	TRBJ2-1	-	CASSQTSGSSNEQFF	TGTGCCAGCAGCCAGACTAGCGGGAGCAGCAATGAGCAGTTCTTC
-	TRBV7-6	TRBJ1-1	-	CASSLEGSGRQNTEAFF	TGTGCCAGCAGCTTAGAAGGGTCCGGCCGCCAGAACACTGAAGCTTTCTTT
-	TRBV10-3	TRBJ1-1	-	CAISGPTGTEAFF	TGTGCCATCAGTGGCCCCACAGGGACTGAAGCTTTCTTT
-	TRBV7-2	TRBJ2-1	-	CASSPGPINEQFF	TGTGCCAGCAGCCCAGGACCTATCAATGAGCAGTTCTTC
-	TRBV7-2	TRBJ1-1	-	CASSFTGTYTDGAFF	TGTGCCAGCAGCTTTACAGGAACGTACACTGATGGGGCTTTCTTT
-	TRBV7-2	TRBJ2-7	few	CASSPTPRYEQYF	TGTGCCAGCAGCCCCACACCTCGATACGAGCAGTACTTC
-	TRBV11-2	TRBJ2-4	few	CASSSIAKNIQYF	TGTGCCAGCAGCTCTATAGCCAAAAACATTCAGTACTTC
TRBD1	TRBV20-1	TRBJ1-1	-	CSATTGTGGRAFF	TGCAGTGCGACGACCGGGACAGGGGGCAGAGCTTTCTTT
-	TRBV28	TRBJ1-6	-	CASRTRRLNSPLHF	TGTGCCAGCCGAACCCGCCGGTTGAATTCACCCCTCCACTTT
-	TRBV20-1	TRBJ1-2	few	CSATTGINYGYTF	TGCAGTGCAACCACAGGAATTAACTATGGCTACACCTTC
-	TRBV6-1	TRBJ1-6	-	CASSPRSAGNSPLHF	TGTGCCAGCAGTCCCCGTAGCGCGGGTAATTCACCCCTCCACTTT
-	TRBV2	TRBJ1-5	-	CASSERLNSNQPQHF	TGTGCCAGCAGTGAACGGCTGAATAGCAATCAGCCCCAGCATTTT
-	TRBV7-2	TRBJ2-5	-	CASSWRGGETQYF	TGTGCCAGCAGCTGGAGGGGGGGAGAGACCCAGTACTTC
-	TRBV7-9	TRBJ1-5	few	CASSLGWGENQPQHF	TGTGCCAGCAGCTTGGGTTGGGGGGAAAATCAGCCCCAGCATTTT
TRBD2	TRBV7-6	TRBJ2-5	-	CASSKGGGLGETQYF	TGTGCCAGCAGTAAAGGCGGGGGGCTCGGCGAGACCCAGTACTTC
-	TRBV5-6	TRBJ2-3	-	CASTRWGSGDEYTQYF	TGTGCCAGCACCCGGTGGGGTAGCGGAGATGAATATACGCAGTATTTT
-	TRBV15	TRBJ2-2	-	CATSSRLPGELFF	TGTGCCACCAGCAGTCGGTTGCCCGGGGAGCTGTTTTTT
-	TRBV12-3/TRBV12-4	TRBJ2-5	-	CASSFFSSVGGETQYF	TGTGCCAGCAGTTTTTTCTCGAGCGTAGGAGGAGAGACCCAGTACTTC
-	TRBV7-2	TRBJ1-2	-	CASSEQGSNYGYTF	TGTGCCAGCAGCGAACAGGGCAGTAACTATGGCTACACCTTC
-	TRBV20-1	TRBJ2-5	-	CSARDLLAGYQETQYF	TGCAGTGCTAGAGATCTGCTGGCTGGGTACCAAGAGACCCAGTACTTC
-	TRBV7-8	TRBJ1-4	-	CASSLDGHNEKLFF	TGTGCCAGCAGCCTTGACGGTCATAATGAAAAACTGTTTTTT
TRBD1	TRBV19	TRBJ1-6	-	CASTQGWGSSYNSPLHF	TGTGCCAGTACACAGGGGTGGGGAAGCTCCTATAATTCACCCCTCCACTTT
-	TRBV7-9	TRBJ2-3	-	CASSPRVGLGTDTQYF	TGTGCCAGCAGCCCCCGGGTGGGCCTGGGCACAGATACGCAGTATTTT
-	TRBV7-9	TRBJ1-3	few	CASRYSPHSGNTIYF	TGTGCCAGCAGGTACAGCCCCCACTCTGGAAACACCATATATTTT
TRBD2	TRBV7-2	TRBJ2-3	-	CASNSGRSPDTQYF	TGTGCCAGTAATAGCGGGAGGAGCCCAGATACGCAGTATTTT
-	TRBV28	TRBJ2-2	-	CASAQEQTNTGELFF	TGTGCCTCAGCCCAGGAACAGACGAACACCGGGGAGCTGTTTTTT
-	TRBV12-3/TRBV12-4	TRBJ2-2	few	CASRPGGRSGELFF	TGTGCCAGCAGACCCGGCGGACGGTCCGGGGAGCTGTTTTTT
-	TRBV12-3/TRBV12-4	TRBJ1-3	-	CASSLGGIGAGNTIYF	TGTGCCAGCAGTTTGGGGGGGATAGGGGCTGGAAACACCATATATTTT
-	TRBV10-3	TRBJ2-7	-	CAISEPGGPGVEEQYF	TGTGCCATCAGTGAGCCCGGTGGTCCGGGGGTAGAGGAGCAGTACTTC
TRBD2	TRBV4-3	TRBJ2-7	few	CASSQRYGLAAYEQYF	TGCGCCAGCAGCCAACGGTACGGACTAGCCGCATACGAGCAGTACTTC
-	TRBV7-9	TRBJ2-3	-	CASSSWQGTDTQYF	TGTGCCAGCAGCTCCTGGCAGGGAACAGATACGCAGTATTTT
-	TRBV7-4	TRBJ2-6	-	CASSRRPEGTGANVLTF	TGTGCCAGCAGTCGTCGTCCCGAGGGGACTGGGGCCAACGTCCTGACTTTC
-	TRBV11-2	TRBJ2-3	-	CASSRRRFGTDTQYF	TGTGCCAGCAGCCGGCGGCGGTTCGGCACAGATACGCAGTATTTT
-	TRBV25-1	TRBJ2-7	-	CATDDPGRTAPEYF	TGTGCCACCGATGATCCCGGACGGACCGCACCAGAGTACTTC
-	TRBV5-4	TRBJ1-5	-	CASQAGEDSAQHF	TGTGCCAGCCAGGCAGGGGAGGATTCGGCCCAGCATTTT
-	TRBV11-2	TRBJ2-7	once	CASRPIGVNYEQYF	TGTGCCAGCCGCCCTATTGGGGTTAACTACGAGCAGTACTTC
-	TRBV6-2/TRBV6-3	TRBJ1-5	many	CASRDSNQPQHF	TGTGCCAGCAGAGACAGTAATCAGCCCCAGCATTTT
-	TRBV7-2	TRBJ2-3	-	CASSPMAGDTQYF	TGTGCCAGCAGCCCTATGGCGGGAGATACGCAGTATTTT
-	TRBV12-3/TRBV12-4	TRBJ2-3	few	CASSLEVGGTDTQYF	TGTGCCAGCAGTTTAGAGGTGGGGGGCACAGATACGCAGTATTTT
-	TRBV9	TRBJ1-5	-	CASSVGQGGNQPQHF	TGTGCCAGCAGCGTCGGTCAGGGAGGGAATCAGCCCCAGCATTTT
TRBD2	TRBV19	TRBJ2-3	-	CASSMWVAGGTDTQYF	TGTGCCAGTAGTATGTGGGTAGCGGGGGGCACAGATACGCAGTATTTT
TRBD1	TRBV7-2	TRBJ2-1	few	CASSPRQGSSYNEQFF	TGTGCCAGCAGCCCGCGACAGGGGAGCTCCTACAATGAGCAGTTCTTC
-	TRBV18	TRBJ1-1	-	CASSPSRDTEAFF	TGTGCCAGCTCCCCTAGCAGGGACACTGAAGCTTTCTTT
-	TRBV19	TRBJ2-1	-	CASSTRPRGAYNEQFF	TGTGCCAGTAGTACCCGACCTCGAGGCGCCTACAATGAGCAGTTCTTC
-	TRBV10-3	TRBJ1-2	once	CAIQAEGGYGYTF	TGTGCCATCCAGGCAGAGGGCGGCTATGGCTACACCTTC
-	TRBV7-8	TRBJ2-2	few	CASSLSLGELFF	TGTGCCAGCAGCTTATCGTTGGGGGAGCTGTTTTTT
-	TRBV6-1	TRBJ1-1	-	CASSEAARPTRAFF	TGTGCCAGCAGTGAAGCGGCCAGGCCCACTCGGGCTTTCTTT
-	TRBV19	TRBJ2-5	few	CASSRGLQGETQYF	TGTGCCAGTAGTCGGGGCTTACAGGGAGAGACCCAGTACTTC
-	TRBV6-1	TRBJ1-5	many	CASSEGDQPQHF	TGTGCCAGCAGTGAGGGGGATCAGCCCCAGCATTTT
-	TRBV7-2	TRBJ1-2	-	CASSFVPGSGYGYTF	TGTGCCAGCAGCTTTGTACCAGGGAGTGGGTATGGCTACACCTTC